Below, 27 T cell receptor beta chains from the same sample are listed, as sequenced in a study of glioma-infiltrating T cells listed by TCRdb under 2016. The sample was run on an Illumina MiSeq. The iRepertoire nested amplicon-rescue multiplex PCR (arm-PCR) platform was used to amplify TCR alpha and beta CDR3 regions from RNA. TCRdb cleaned the public reads at Q25 with fastp, built clones with MiXCR and kept in-frame beta chains. Rows with a matching CDR3 protein are joined into one entry that keeps the most common DNA and genes. The sample table contains more than 350,000 distinct CDR3 sequences; only one count was recorded for 41% of them. The ten largest clones represent around 12% of the sample. Material: glioma tissue, nonneoplastic brain tissue, or PBMCs (not recorded which). The receptors stem from a human donor with low-grade glioma or glioblastoma, undergoing nonglioma brain surgery, or in good health (not recorded which).

The gene calls are TRBV20-1 and TRBJ2-1, with 8 positions matching TRBD2. The CDR3 totals 12 residues. Germline CDR1 reads DFQATT; CDR2 reads SNEGSKA (reference sequence). V lost 6 bases and J lost 8; bases outside the gene matches: 6. The CDR3 reads CSATIAGYEQFF. CDR3 coding DNA: TGCAGTGCAACTATAGCGGGATATGAGCAGTTCTTC.

J is TRBJ2-3 and V is TRBV4-1; D call uncertain. The V end lost 1 base, the J end lost 14 bases, and 13 bases lay between the germline ends. Germline V gives CDR1 MGHRA, CDR2 YSYEKL. This CDR3 region has 12 residues. CDR3 nucleotide sequence: TGCGCCAGCAGCCAAGGAAGTTTTCCGCCGTATTTT. It yields the protein CASSQGSFPPYF.

Remarks on this clonotype: Just one base apart from a much larger clone, this may be a read error. The chain couples TRBV20-1 to TRBJ2-5; no clear D. Trimming left V 6 bases short and J 4 bases short, with 12 bases between. The CDR3 is 12 amino acids. Germline V gene sequence: CDR1 DFQATT, CDR2 SNEGSKA (reference sequence). The CDR3 nucleotides read TGCAGTGCAACGGCCCCGGGAGAGACCCAGTACTTC. Translating it yields CSATAPGETQYF.

As regards this clonotype: Just one base apart from a much larger clone, this may be a read error. The CDR3 is CSARDKGNQRQHF. For the CDR3, the DNA is TGCAGTGCTAGAGATAAGGGCAATCAGCGCCAGCATTTT. The chain joins TRBV20-1 to TRBJ1-5, with D unclear. CDR1 and CDR2 from the germline V gene are DFQATT and SNEGSKA (reference sequence). This CDR3 region has 13 residues.

This clonotype came up many times. The rearrangement links TRBV6-1 to TRBJ2-3, with D possibly being TRBD2 (5 bases). The V end lost 4 bases, the J end lost 5 bases, and 16 bases lay between the germline ends. The CDR3 covers 15 residues. Germline V gene data show CDR1 as MNHNS and CDR2 as SASEGT. The CDR3 is CASSVTRTLGDTQYF. Written as DNA, the CDR3 is TGTGCCAGCAGTGTAACCCGGACTCTGGGAGATACGCAGTATTTT.

This clonotype was seen more than once but under ten times. V and J are TRBV28 and TRBJ2-1; tentatively, D is TRBD1 (5 bases). V lost 8 bases and J lost 3, with 8 bases in between. Germline lookup yields CDR1 MDHEN and CDR2 SYDVKM. The CDR3 consists of 12 residues. CDR3 sequence (DNA): TGTGCCAGCCAACAGGACTACAATGAGCAGTTCTTC. Translated: CASQQDYNEQFF.

This clonotype was seen a handful of times. V and J are TRBV4-2 and TRBJ2-7, with 7 positions matching TRBD2. CDR3 length: 16 amino acids. Germline CDR1 and CDR2: LGHNA and YNFKEQ. V shed 4 bases, J shed 5 bases, and the junction held 14 bases outside the gene matches. The CDR3 region is CASSLEEWAGADEQYF. The CDR3, as DNA: TGTGCCAGCAGCCTAGAGGAATGGGCGGGAGCGGACGAGCAGTACTTC.

This clonotype was observed at least ten times. The chain carries TRBV19 and TRBJ1-5, with D maybe TRBD1 (5 bases). Germline V gene data show CDR1 as LNHDA and CDR2 as SQIVND (reference sequence). V was trimmed by 6 bases and J by 6 bases, leaving 15 bases between them. This CDR3 has 14 residues. As DNA, the CDR3 is TGTGCCAGTAGAATGAGGGGTGAAGGTCAGCCCCAGCATTTT. Its translation: CASRMRGEGQPQHF. Full variable domain (rest looked up from reference TRBV19 and TRBJ1-5): DGGITQSPKYLFRKEGQNVTLSCEQNLNHDAMYWYRQDPGQGLRLIYYSQIVNDFQKGDIAEGYSVSREKKESFPLTVTSAQKNPTAFYLCASRMRGEGQPQHFGDGTRLSIL.

This clonotype was seen many times. The V call is TRBV27, the J call TRBJ2-7; perhaps TRBD2 as D (7 bases). V lost 6 bases and J lost 2, with 17 bases in between. The CDR3 contains 15 residues. Germline CDR1 reads MNHEY; CDR2 reads SMNVEV (reference sequence). The CDR3, as DNA: TGTGCCAGCAGGAACGGCGGGGGCGGCCCCTACGAGCAGTACTTC. Its protein product is CASRNGGGGPYEQYF.

In regard to this clonotype: The junction and the germline gene differ at one end; a read error may be behind it. V and J are TRBV6-5 and TRBJ2-5; D is perhaps TRBD2 (6 bases). Germline V gene data show CDR1 as MNHEY and CDR2 as SVGAGI. The CDR3 runs 12 residues. CDR3 sequence: CAGRTIQETQYF. The DNA of the CDR3 is TGTGCCGGCAGGACTATCCAAGAGACCCAGTACTTC.

The chain links TRBV2 to TRBJ2-3; 10 bases are shared with TRBD2. Germline V gene sequence: CDR1 SNHLY, CDR2 FYNNEI. With 3 bases clipped from V and 1 base from J, the junction kept 1 base outside the gene matches. The CDR3 loop spans 15 amino acids. For the CDR3, the DNA is TGTGCCAGCAGTGACGGGACTAGCGGCACAGATACGCAGTATTTT. Translating it yields CASSDGTSGTDTQYF.

The chain employs TRBV28 and TRBJ1-5; 8 positions agree with TRBD1. V lost 6 bases to trimming and J lost 0 bases; unmatched junction nucleotides: 4. Germline loops: CDR1 MDHEN, CDR2 SYDVKM. The CDR3 has 15 residues. The CDR3 protein is CASSTTGDSNQPQHF. CDR3 in DNA: TGTGCCAGCAGCACGACAGGGGATAGCAATCAGCCCCAGCATTTT.

This clonotype has only a few counts. The V gene is TRBV7-2, the J gene TRBJ2-5; TRBD2 agrees at 7 bases. In germline, CDR1 is SGHTA, CDR2 FQGNSA. The length of the CDR3 is 14 residues. V lost 6 bases to trimming and J lost 2 bases; unmatched junction nucleotides: 6. The CDR3 reads CASSIPSGQETQYF. CDR3 sequence (DNA): TGTGCCAGCAGTATCCCTAGCGGACAAGAGACCCAGTACTTC.

This clonotype occurred a few times. This chain connects TRBV7-9 to TRBJ2-1; 11 bases align to TRBD2. The CDR3 contains 17 residues. Germline V gives CDR1 SEHNR, CDR2 FQNEAQ (reference sequence). The V and J ends lost 8 bases and 0 bases, in that order; junction bases with no gene match: 9. CDR3 sequence (DNA): TGTGCCAGCGGTACGATAGCGGGAGGGCCCTCCTACAATGAGCAGTTCTTC. Its translation: CASGTIAGGPSYNEQFF.

This clonotype was observed a few times. The CDR3 loop is CSARDARGGDTEAFF. In DNA, the CDR3 is TGCAGTGCTAGAGATGCAAGGGGAGGGGACACTGAAGCTTTCTTT. The chain carries TRBV20-1 and TRBJ1-1; D is possibly TRBD1 (5 bases). The CDR3 consists of 15 residues. Germline V gene lookup returns CDR1 DFQATT and CDR2 SNEGSKA (reference sequence). V gave up 0 bases and J gave up 3 bases, with 14 bases separating them.

This clonotype was detected many times. The V gene is TRBV28, the J gene TRBJ1-5; D gene ambiguous. Germline loops: CDR1 MDHEN, CDR2 SYDVKM. This CDR3 region has 12 residues. The V and J ends lost 2 bases and 7 bases respectively, with 6 bases between them. CDR3 DNA sequence: TGTGCCAGCAGTTTAGGAGGACAGCCCCAGCATTTT. Protein sequence: CASSLGGQPQHF.

This clonotype came up once. With a much larger clone just one base away, this may be a read error. V is TRBV6-2 or TRBV6-3 and J is TRBJ1-5; 7 bases agree with TRBD1. V lost 1 base to trimming and J lost 7 bases; unmatched junction nucleotides: 4. CDR1 and CDR2 from the germline V gene are MNHEY and SVGEGT. This CDR3 region has 14 residues. The CDR3 sequence is CASSYFQGGQPQHF. Written as DNA, the CDR3 is TGTGCCAGCAGTTACTTTCAGGGGGGACAGCCCCAGCATTTT.

About this clonotype: The junction departs from germline at one end; a sequencing error may be responsible. The rearrangement links TRBV28 to TRBJ2-6; D remains ambiguous. Germline V gene data show CDR1 as MDHEN and CDR2 as SYDVKM. This CDR3 has 15 residues. CDR3 DNA sequence: TGTGCCAGCAGCTTATGGGCCTCTGGGGCCAACGTCCTGACTTTC. This gives the protein CASSLWASGANVLTF.

The chain carries TRBV29-1 and TRBJ2-3; a possible D gene is TRBD2 (5 bases). CDR1 is SQVTM and CDR2 is ANQGSEA in the germline V gene. This CDR3 comprises 14 residues. Trimming left V 6 bases short and J 0 bases short, with 13 bases between. CDR3 amino acids: CSVARAASTDTQYF. CDR3 DNA: TGCAGCGTCGCGAGGGCAGCTAGCACAGATACGCAGTATTTT.

V gene TRBV2 combines with J gene TRBJ1-1; D not certain. Trimming left V 5 bases short and J 0 bases short, with 4 bases between. Germline CDR1 SNHLY, CDR2 FYNNEI. This CDR3 has 12 amino acids. This CDR3 reads CASSHLNTEAFF. The CDR3 nucleotides are TGTGCCAGCAGTCACCTGAACACTGAAGCTTTCTTT.

In the case of this clonotype: A junction end diverges from the germline sequence, so it may reflect a read error. This chain links TRBV7-2 with TRBJ2-7, with D maybe TRBD1 (6 bases). The germline V gene encodes CDR1 SGHTA and CDR2 FQGNSA. CDR3 length equals 14 residues. DNA for the CDR3: TGCGCCAGCAGCATGGGACACAGCTCCTACGAGCAGTACTTC. Translation gives CASSMGHSSYEQYF.

This clonotype came up a few times. This sequence joins TRBV2 and TRBJ2-7; 8 nucleotides agree with TRBD1. The germline CDR1 and CDR2 sequences are SNHLY and FYNNEI. V lost 5 bases and J lost 7; bases outside the gene matches: 10. CDR3 length equals 14 residues. Here the CDR3 DNA reads TGTGCCAGCAGTAAGAGACAGGGGCTTCGGGAGCAGTACTTC. This translates into CASSKRQGLREQYF.

The sample holds one count of this clonotype. This may arise from a read error, as a much more abundant clone is one base away. The chain links TRBV27 to TRBJ1-1; D might be TRBD1 (6 bases). Germline CDR1 reads MNHEY; CDR2 reads SMNVEV (reference sequence). The length of the CDR3 is 18 residues. Trimming shortened V by 4 bases and J by 2 bases, and 23 bases separated the two germline ends. CDR3 coding DNA: TGTGCCAGCAGTTCCTCGAGGGGGGCTATGGTCTCTAACACTGAAGCTTTCTTT. Protein product: CASSSSRGAMVSNTEAFF.

As for this clonotype: A read error may be the cause here, since a much bigger clone is one base away. The V call is TRBV25-1, the J call TRBJ2-2; D uncertain. Germline V gives CDR1 MGHDK, CDR2 SYGVNS. The CDR3 covers 14 residues. CDR3 coding DNA: TGTGCCAGCACTGAACAAAAGAACACCGGGGAGCTGTTTTTT. This translates into CASTEQKNTGELFF. The complete variable domain, with remaining parts taken from reference TRBV25-1 and TRBJ2-2, reads EADIYQTPRYLVIGTGKKITLECSQTMGHDKMYWYQQDPGMELHLIHYSYGVNSTEKGDLSSESTVSRIRTEHFPLTLESARPSHTSQYLCASTEQKNTGELFFGEGSRLTVL.

The V call is TRBV29-1, the J call TRBJ1-1; D might be TRBD1 (6 bases). Germline CDR1 and CDR2: SQVTM and ANQGSEA. Trimming cost V 5 bases and J 4 bases, with 14 bases left between them. This CDR3 spans 13 amino acids. DNA of the CDR3: TGCAGCGTTCTCCCCCCAGGGGCCACTGAAGCTTTCTTT. The encoded protein is CSVLPPGATEAFF.

The chain employs TRBV7-2 and TRBJ2-3, with a tentative D call TRBD2 (6 bases). CDR1 SGHTA and CDR2 FQGNSA come from the germline V gene. Between the trimmed V and J ends, which lost 4 bases and 10 bases, there was a span of 9 bases. This CDR3 comprises 11 residues. CDR3 nucleotide sequence: TGTGCCAGCAGCTCCCAGCGGGCGCAGTATTTT. As protein: CASSSQRAQYF.

There are a few counts of this clonotype. This rearrangement joins TRBV24-1 to TRBJ2-2; D unclear. Germline V gene lookup returns CDR1 KGHDR and CDR2 SFDVKD. There are 13 residues in the CDR3. Trimming removed 5 bases from V and 0 bases from J, with 3 bases in between. The CDR3, as DNA: TGTGCCACCAGTGGAGCGAACACCGGGGAGCTGTTTTTT. Protein sequence: CATSGANTGELFF.